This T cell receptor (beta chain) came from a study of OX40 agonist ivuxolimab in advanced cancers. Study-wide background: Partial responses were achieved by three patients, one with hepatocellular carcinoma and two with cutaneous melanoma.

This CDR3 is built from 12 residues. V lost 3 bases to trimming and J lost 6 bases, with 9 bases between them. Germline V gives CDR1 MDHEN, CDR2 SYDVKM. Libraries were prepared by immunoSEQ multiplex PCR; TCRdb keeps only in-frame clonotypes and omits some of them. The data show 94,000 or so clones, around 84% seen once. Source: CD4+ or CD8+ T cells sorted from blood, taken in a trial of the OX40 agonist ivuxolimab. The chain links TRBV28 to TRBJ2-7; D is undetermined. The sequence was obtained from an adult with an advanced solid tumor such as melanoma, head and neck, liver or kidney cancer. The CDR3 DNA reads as TGTGCCAGCAGTTTGTATCCAGGCGAGCAGTACTTC. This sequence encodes CASSLYPGEQYF.